This T cell receptor (beta chain) was sequenced in a study of Graves' ophthalmopathy and Graves' hyperthyroidism. Amplified TCR beta CDR3 regions were obtained using RNA transcripts as template. An opening RT-PCR round employed HTBI primers and preceded a second-round multiplex PCR. One entry per CDR3 protein results from TCRdb running MiXCR on the multiplex PCR reads. The top ten clones hold 44% of a sample with about 740,000 distinct CDR3 sequences, around 40% of them seen once. This CDR3 is 13 amino acids long. In germline, CDR1 is SQVTM, CDR2 ANQGSEA. V gave up 4 bases and J gave up 5 bases; unmatched junction bases: 6.

V is TRBV29-1 and J is TRBJ2-5; the match to TRBD2 covers 8 bases. Sequencing was carried out using peripheral blood. The TCR sequence derives from an adult man with Graves' ophthalmopathy. In DNA, the CDR3 is TGCAGCGTTGCGGTTAGCGGGACGGAGACCCAGTACTTC. It specifies CSVAVSGTETQYF.